Listed below are T cell receptor beta chains from one sample, sequenced in a study of regulatory T cells in long-lasting Graves disease. TCRdb re-analysed the multiplex PCR reads in MiXCR, keeping a single row per CDR3 protein. The data hold about 470,000 distinct CDR3 sequences, with roughly 20% observed a single time. Material: peripheral blood mononuclear cells (PBMCs), obtained when the disease was refractory, from a patient treated with antithyroid drugs. Every receptor here comes from a female donor with Graves disease. Each CDR3 is given with its conserved first and last residue. Fields, in order: D gene, CDR3 length, clone size, J gene, V gene, CDR3 protein, CDR3 DNA. The D gene is left open where the match is weak. Expanded clones are given a class, and other clones once, few, many or no size at all.

d_gene: TRBD2; len: 16; abundance: NA; j_gene: TRBJ2-1; v_gene: TRBV12-5; CDR3aa: CASGFILAGGEDEQFF; CDR3nt: TGTGCTAGTGGTTTTATACTAGCGGGGGGGGAGGATGAGCAGTTCTTC
d_gene: NA; len: 13; abundance: once; j_gene: TRBJ1-1; v_gene: TRBV20-1; CDR3aa: CSARVPAVTEAFF; CDR3nt: TGCAGTGCTAGAGTTCCAGCGGTCACTGAAGCTTTCTTT
d_gene: TRBD2; len: 15; abundance: many; j_gene: TRBJ2-7; v_gene: TRBV7-2; CDR3aa: CASSLTGLASYEQYF; CDR3nt: TGTGCCAGCAGCTTAACAGGACTAGCCTCCTACGAGCAGTACTTC
d_gene: NA; len: 12; abundance: NA; j_gene: TRBJ2-1; v_gene: TRBV30; CDR3aa: CAWSAGDNEQFF; CDR3nt: TGTGCCTGGAGTGCAGGGGACAATGAGCAGTTCTTC
d_gene: NA; len: 13; abundance: NA; j_gene: TRBJ1-1; v_gene: TRBV5-1; CDR3aa: CASSLELGTEAFF; CDR3nt: TGCGCCAGCAGCTTGGAATTGGGCACTGAAGCTTTCTTT
d_gene: TRBD1; len: 15; abundance: NA; j_gene: TRBJ1-1; v_gene: TRBV9; CDR3aa: CASSGGQGGYTEAFF; CDR3nt: TGTGCCAGCAGCGGCGGTCAGGGGGGGTACACTGAAGCTTTCTTT
d_gene: NA; len: 14; abundance: many; j_gene: TRBJ1-1; v_gene: TRBV6-5; CDR3aa: CASSYSGEGTEAFF; CDR3nt: TGTGCCAGCAGTTACTCTGGGGAGGGCACTGAAGCTTTCTTT
d_gene: TRBD2; len: 14; abundance: few; j_gene: TRBJ2-5; v_gene: TRBV19; CDR3aa: CASSIGLAEETQYF; CDR3nt: TGTGCCAGTAGTATAGGACTAGCGGAAGAGACCCAGTACTTC
d_gene: NA; len: 13; abundance: few; j_gene: TRBJ1-5; v_gene: TRBV5-1; CDR3aa: CASSPHGEQPQHF; CDR3nt: TGCGCCAGCAGCCCCCATGGAGAACAGCCCCAGCATTTT
d_gene: NA; len: 11; abundance: few; j_gene: TRBJ1-1; v_gene: TRBV29-1; CDR3aa: CSVERGFEAFF; CDR3nt: TGCAGCGTTGAACGAGGGTTTGAAGCTTTCTTT
d_gene: TRBD2; len: 15; abundance: few; j_gene: TRBJ2-7; v_gene: TRBV6-1; CDR3aa: CASRRRTSGSREQYF; CDR3nt: TGTGCCAGCAGACGGCGGACTAGCGGGTCTAGGGAGCAGTACTTC
d_gene: NA; len: 12; abundance: many; j_gene: TRBJ2-7; v_gene: TRBV6-5; CDR3aa: CASSYTTYEQYF; CDR3nt: TGTGCCAGCAGTTACACTACCTACGAGCAGTACTTC
d_gene: NA; len: 13; abundance: many; j_gene: TRBJ2-7; v_gene: TRBV11-2; CDR3aa: CATRDQGWAEQYF; CDR3nt: TGTGCCACCAGAGACCAGGGATGGGCCGAGCAGTACTTC
d_gene: NA; len: 14; abundance: many; j_gene: TRBJ1-2; v_gene: TRBV24-1; CDR3aa: CATSDSSGHNGYTF; CDR3nt: TGTGCCACCAGTGACTCCTCAGGGCATAATGGCTACACCTTC
d_gene: NA; len: 15; abundance: many; j_gene: TRBJ1-1; v_gene: TRBV28; CDR3aa: CASSPRRQAGGEAFF; CDR3nt: TGTGCCAGCAGTCCTCGTCGACAGGCGGGAGGTGAAGCTTTCTTT
d_gene: NA; len: 15; abundance: many; j_gene: TRBJ1-6; v_gene: TRBV6-1; CDR3aa: CASRRFVRGNSPLHF; CDR3nt: TGTGCCAGCAGGAGGTTCGTCAGGGGTAATTCACCCCTCCACTTT
d_gene: NA; len: 12; abundance: many; j_gene: TRBJ2-7; v_gene: TRBV12-3/TRBV12-4; CDR3aa: CASSNRENEQYF; CDR3nt: TGTGCCAGCAGTAACAGGGAGAACGAGCAGTACTTC
d_gene: NA; len: 13; abundance: NA; j_gene: TRBJ1-5; v_gene: TRBV7-2; CDR3aa: CASSRQANQPQHF; CDR3nt: TGTGCCAGCAGCCGACAGGCCAATCAGCCCCAGCATTTT
d_gene: NA; len: 13; abundance: NA; j_gene: TRBJ1-2; v_gene: TRBV28; CDR3aa: CASLPGRVVGYTF; CDR3nt: TGTGCCAGCCTACCAGGCAGGGTTGTGGGCTACACCTTC
d_gene: TRBD2; len: 18; abundance: few; j_gene: TRBJ2-5; v_gene: TRBV24-1; CDR3aa: CATSDPSSGSNVWETQYF; CDR3nt: TGTGCCACCAGTGATCCCAGCAGCGGGAGTAATGTTTGGGAGACCCAGTACTTC
d_gene: TRBD1; len: 15; abundance: few; j_gene: TRBJ2-2; v_gene: TRBV7-3; CDR3aa: CASKVTGANTGELFF; CDR3nt: TGTGCCAGCAAAGTGACAGGGGCGAACACCGGGGAGCTGTTTTTT
d_gene: NA; len: 13; abundance: NA; j_gene: TRBJ2-7; v_gene: TRBV10-3; CDR3aa: CAISGGTSYEQYF; CDR3nt: TGTGCCATCAGTGGGGGTACATCCTACGAGCAGTACTTC
d_gene: NA; len: 12; abundance: many; j_gene: TRBJ2-5; v_gene: TRBV6-1; CDR3aa: CASSVDTRAQYF; CDR3nt: TGTGCCAGCAGTGTCGACACCCGAGCTCAGTACTTC
d_gene: TRBD2; len: 17; abundance: few; j_gene: TRBJ2-5; v_gene: TRBV7-9; CDR3aa: CASSLKLLATRPETQYF; CDR3nt: TGTGCCAGCAGCCTCAAACTACTAGCGACCCGCCCAGAGACCCAGTACTTC
d_gene: NA; len: 13; abundance: many; j_gene: TRBJ2-5; v_gene: TRBV11-2; CDR3aa: CASSSPLGATQYF; CDR3nt: TGTGCCAGCAGCTCCCCTTTGGGGGCGACCCAGTACTTC
d_gene: TRBD1; len: 16; abundance: many; j_gene: TRBJ1-1; v_gene: TRBV5-1; CDR3aa: CASSLGQAYQNTEAFF; CDR3nt: TGCGCCAGCAGCCTGGGACAGGCCTACCAGAACACTGAAGCTTTCTTT
d_gene: NA; len: 13; abundance: many; j_gene: TRBJ2-7; v_gene: TRBV28; CDR3aa: CASSFPDSYEQYF; CDR3nt: TGTGCCAGCAGCTTCCCGGACAGTTACGAGCAGTACTTC
d_gene: NA; len: 15; abundance: once; j_gene: TRBJ2-2; v_gene: TRBV10-3; CDR3aa: CAISEGAVDTGELFF; CDR3nt: TGTGCCATCAGTGAAGGAGCGGTGGACACCGGGGAGCTGTTTTTT
d_gene: NA; len: 14; abundance: many; j_gene: TRBJ2-7; v_gene: TRBV2; CDR3aa: CASNIGGNTYEQYF; CDR3nt: TGTGCCAGCAATATCGGGGGAAATACCTACGAGCAGTACTTC
d_gene: NA; len: 14; abundance: few; j_gene: TRBJ2-4; v_gene: TRBV11-1; CDR3aa: CASADYWAKNIQYF; CDR3nt: TGTGCCAGCGCGGACTATTGGGCCAAAAACATTCAGTACTTC
d_gene: TRBD2; len: 14; abundance: NA; j_gene: TRBJ2-3; v_gene: TRBV5-1; CDR3aa: CASRSSGRTDTQYF; CDR3nt: TGCGCCAGCAGATCTAGCGGGAGGACAGATACGCAGTATTTT
d_gene: NA; len: 14; abundance: few; j_gene: TRBJ1-1; v_gene: TRBV27; CDR3aa: CASRTALVNTEAFF; CDR3nt: TGTGCCAGCAGGACGGCGTTAGTAAACACTGAAGCTTTCTTT
d_gene: NA; len: 12; abundance: many; j_gene: TRBJ2-7; v_gene: TRBV11-2; CDR3aa: CAWAERAYEQYF; CDR3nt: TGTGCCTGGGCGGAGCGGGCCTACGAGCAGTACTTC
d_gene: NA; len: 14; abundance: many; j_gene: TRBJ2-2; v_gene: TRBV28; CDR3aa: CASSDIDNTGELFF; CDR3nt: TGTGCCAGCAGTGACATAGATAACACCGGGGAGCTGTTTTTT
d_gene: NA; len: 13; abundance: few; j_gene: TRBJ1-1; v_gene: TRBV7-9; CDR3aa: CASSSGVTTEAFF; CDR3nt: TGTGCCAGCAGTTCAGGGGTTACCACTGAAGCTTTCTTT
d_gene: TRBD2; len: 15; abundance: many; j_gene: TRBJ2-7; v_gene: TRBV7-3; CDR3aa: CASSLTTSAPYEQYF; CDR3nt: TGTGCCAGCAGCTTAACGACTAGCGCACCCTACGAGCAGTACTTC
d_gene: NA; len: 11; abundance: NA; j_gene: TRBJ2-4; v_gene: TRBV7-9; CDR3aa: CASSLPDAGDF; CDR3nt: TGTGCCAGCAGCTTACCGGACGCCGGGGACTTC
d_gene: NA; len: 15; abundance: few; j_gene: TRBJ1-1; v_gene: TRBV10-3; CDR3aa: CAISDLAQGSTEAFF; CDR3nt: TGTGCCATCAGTGACTTGGCACAGGGAAGCACTGAAGCTTTCTTT
d_gene: NA; len: 14; abundance: many; j_gene: TRBJ2-7; v_gene: TRBV18; CDR3aa: CASSPGGSNNEQYF; CDR3nt: TGTGCCAGCTCACCAGGAGGGAGTAACAACGAGCAGTACTTC
d_gene: NA; len: 13; abundance: many; j_gene: TRBJ2-5; v_gene: TRBV12-3/TRBV12-4; CDR3aa: CASSPGSQETQYF; CDR3nt: TGTGCCAGCAGCCCAGGTTCCCAAGAGACCCAGTACTTC
d_gene: TRBD2; len: 14; abundance: many; j_gene: TRBJ2-5; v_gene: TRBV6-1; CDR3aa: CASEASGGVGTQYF; CDR3nt: TGTGCCAGCGAGGCTAGCGGGGGGGTCGGGACCCAGTACTTC
d_gene: NA; len: 16; abundance: NA; j_gene: TRBJ2-4; v_gene: TRBV19; CDR3aa: CASSIIFRTAGNIQYF; CDR3nt: TGTGCCAGTAGTATCATTTTTCGGACAGCGGGAAACATTCAGTACTTC
d_gene: TRBD2; len: 15; abundance: many; j_gene: TRBJ2-7; v_gene: TRBV6-1; CDR3aa: CASSDGLAERYEQYF; CDR3nt: TGTGCCAGCAGTGACGGACTAGCGGAAAGGTACGAGCAGTACTTC
d_gene: TRBD1; len: 14; abundance: many; j_gene: TRBJ2-7; v_gene: TRBV5-1; CDR3aa: CASSPDRVLYEQYF; CDR3nt: TGCGCCAGCAGCCCAGACAGGGTACTCTACGAGCAGTACTTC
d_gene: TRBD2; len: 15; abundance: NA; j_gene: TRBJ2-7; v_gene: TRBV7-3; CDR3aa: CASSPRGGGSYEQYF; CDR3nt: TGTGCCAGCAGCCCCCGGGGGGGAGGGTCCTACGAGCAGTACTTC
d_gene: TRBD1; len: 15; abundance: many; j_gene: TRBJ1-2; v_gene: TRBV6-5; CDR3aa: CASSYSWDRTYGYTF; CDR3nt: TGTGCCAGCAGTTACTCATGGGACAGGACCTATGGCTACACCTTC
d_gene: TRBD1; len: 16; abundance: many; j_gene: TRBJ2-7; v_gene: TRBV10-3; CDR3aa: CAISKDLGQGYDEQYF; CDR3nt: TGTGCCATCAGTAAAGACTTGGGACAGGGGTATGACGAGCAGTACTTC
d_gene: TRBD2; len: 17; abundance: NA; j_gene: TRBJ2-1; v_gene: TRBV6-1; CDR3aa: CASSATGTSEPHNEQFF; CDR3nt: TGTGCCAGCAGTGCCACCGGGACTAGCGAGCCACACAATGAGCAGTTCTTC